A single sample gave rise to the 14 T cell receptor beta chains below, sequenced in a study of blood T cell repertoires in COVID-19. The protocol was immunoSEQ multiplex PCR, while the TCRdb copy is restricted to in-frame clones and leaves out a portion. The data contain 490,000 or so clones, approximately 86% of them singletons. The sequenced sample was PBMCs or T cells enriched from blood (not recorded which). These receptors were obtained from a woman aged 60 to 75 who had recovered from COVID-19.

The chain combines TRBV6-1 with TRBJ1-1; maybe TRBD1 (6 bases). The CDR3 contains 16 residues. Looked up from germline, CDR1 is MNHNS and CDR2 is SASEGT. The ends were cut back, 1 base at V and 1 base at J, with 13 bases in the middle. The CDR3 sequence is CASSEGRGAGNTEAFF. CDR3 DNA sequence: TGTGCCAGCAGTGAAGGTCGGGGGGCTGGGAACACTGAAGCTTTCTTT.

The genes are TRBV11-2 and TRBJ2-7; TRBD1 matches at 7 bases. Germline-derived CDR1 and CDR2 are SGHAT and FQNNGV. Unmatched junction bases numbered 4, after V lost 5 bases and J lost 3 bases. The CDR3 length is 13 residues. In DNA, the CDR3 is TGTGCCAGCAGCACGACAGGGTACTACGAGCAGTACTTC. Translated, it gives CASSTTGYYEQYF.

The J gene is TRBJ1-1, the V gene TRBV2, with D perhaps matching TRBD1 (6 bases). Germline assignment: CDR1 SNHLY and CDR2 FYNNEI. The CDR3 is made up of 13 amino acids. With 4 bases removed from V and 3 bases from J, the gap between germline ends came to 9 bases. Here the CDR3 DNA reads TGTGCCAGCAGTGGCAGGGGCGACACTGAAGCTTTCTTT. Its protein product is CASSGRGDTEAFF.

V is TRBV10-3 and J is TRBJ2-5, with 7 bases lining up with TRBD1. The germline gives CDR1 ENHRY, CDR2 SYGVKD. The CDR3 consists of 14 residues. The V segment lost 10 bases and the J segment 4 bases; nucleotides outside the gene matches: 12. Here the CDR3 reads CATRTTGVGETQYF. CDR3 coding DNA: TGTGCCACCAGAACCACAGGGGTAGGAGAGACCCAGTACTTC.

The chain couples TRBV7-8 to TRBJ2-1, with 15 bases lining up with TRBD2. The germline V gene has CDR1 SGHVS and CDR2 FQNEAQ. The CDR3 spans 20 residues. The ends lost 3 bases at V and 4 bases at J; junction bases unmatched: 13. CDR3 coding DNA: TGTGCCAGCAGCTTGGGCTGGACTAGCGGGGGGGCCGGTCTGTACAATGAGCAGTTCTTC. This sequence encodes CASSLGWTSGGAGLYNEQFF.

The chain links TRBV5-8 to TRBJ1-2, with D maybe TRBD1 (5 bases). The length of the CDR3 is 15 residues. The ends were cut back, 2 bases at V and 0 bases at J, with 11 bases in the middle. Germline CDR1 SGHTS, CDR2 YDEGEE. The CDR3 is CASSFRQPSNYGYTF. CDR3 bases: TGTGCCAGCAGCTTCAGACAGCCCTCTAACTATGGCTACACCTTC.

Only a few counts were recorded for this clone. This rearrangement joins TRBV12-3 or TRBV12-4 to TRBJ1-2; a weak D match, TRBD1 (5 bases). CDR3 length: 13 residues. Trimming removed 3 bases at V and 8 bases at J, with 13 bases between. In DNA form, the CDR3 reads TGTGCCAGCAGTTTGGGGCAATACGGCGGCTACACCTTC. Protein sequence: CASSLGQYGGYTF.

This clone was observed a single time. The genes are TRBV11-2 and TRBJ1-1, with 7 nucleotides matching TRBD1. Losses at the gene ends were 3 bases for V and 10 bases for J; bases not matched to a gene: 14. The CDR3 is 15 residues long. The V gene's germline CDR1 is SGHAT and CDR2 FQNNGV. CDR3 in DNA: TGTGCCAGCAGCTTCGGGACAGTAAAGACTCTGGGAGCTTTCTTT. Protein: CASSFGTVKTLGAFF.

The chain is built from TRBV5-1 and TRBJ1-3; 11 bases agree with TRBD1. Unmatched junction bases numbered 7, after V lost 0 bases and J lost 14 bases. Germline lookup yields CDR1 SGHRS and CDR2 YFSETQ. CDR3 length equals 14 residues. The CDR3 protein is CASSLDDLGQGVYF. The DNA for the CDR3 is TGCGCCAGCAGCTTGGATGATCTGGGACAGGGGGTATATTTT.

The V gene is TRBV24-1, the J gene TRBJ1-5; D call uncertain. This CDR3 region has 15 residues. Germline V gives CDR1 KGHDR, CDR2 SFDVKD. V lost 0 bases and J 4 bases, leaving 9 bases between the germline ends. The CDR3 nucleotides read TGTGCCACCAGTGATTTGGCCTTAGTTAATCAGCCCCAGCATTTT. The encoded protein is CATSDLALVNQPQHF.

The rearrangement joins TRBV7-2 to TRBJ2-3; TRBD2 matches 9 bases. CDR1 and CDR2 (germline): SGHTA, FQGNSA. This CDR3 has 16 residues. J lost 4 bases, V lost 1 base, and 6 bases had no gene match. CDR3 in amino acids: CASSLVRGGWSDTQYF. The CDR3, as DNA: TGTGCCAGCAGCTTAGTGCGGGGGGGTTGGTCAGATACGCAGTATTTT.

Of note for this clone: Other DNA sequences from this sample encode an identical CDR3 as well. The chain couples TRBV5-1 to TRBJ2-6; perhaps TRBD1 as D (6 bases). Germline CDR1 SGHRS, CDR2 YFSETQ. The length of the CDR3 is 15 residues. V gave up 2 bases and J gave up 1 base, with 7 bases separating them. The CDR3 sequence: CASSLGGSGANVLTF. CDR3 nucleotides: TGCGCCAGCAGCTTAGGGGGATCTGGGGCCAACGTCCTGACTTTC.

CDR3 nucleotide sequence: TGTGCCAGCAGGGCGACAGGGACCGGGGAGCTGTTTTTT. Residues: CASRATGTGELFF. This sequence joins TRBV3-1 (or the pseudogene TRBV3-2) and TRBJ2-2; 7 bases map to TRBD1. The V segment lost 6 bases and the J segment 5 bases; nucleotides outside the gene matches: 3. The CDR3 runs to 13 residues. From germline, CDR1 is LGHDT and CDR2 YNNKEL (reference sequence).

Written as DNA, the CDR3 is TGTGCCAGCAGTTGGGGGGGACAAGGACCTTGGGATGGCTACACCTTC. Translated: CASSWGGQGPWDGYTF. The chain uses TRBV27 and TRBJ1-2; possibly TRBD1 for D (6 bases). V was shortened by 4 bases and J by 6 bases, with 21 bases between the two germline ends. From germline, CDR1 is MNHEY and CDR2 SMNVEV (reference sequence). The CDR3 runs to 16 residues.